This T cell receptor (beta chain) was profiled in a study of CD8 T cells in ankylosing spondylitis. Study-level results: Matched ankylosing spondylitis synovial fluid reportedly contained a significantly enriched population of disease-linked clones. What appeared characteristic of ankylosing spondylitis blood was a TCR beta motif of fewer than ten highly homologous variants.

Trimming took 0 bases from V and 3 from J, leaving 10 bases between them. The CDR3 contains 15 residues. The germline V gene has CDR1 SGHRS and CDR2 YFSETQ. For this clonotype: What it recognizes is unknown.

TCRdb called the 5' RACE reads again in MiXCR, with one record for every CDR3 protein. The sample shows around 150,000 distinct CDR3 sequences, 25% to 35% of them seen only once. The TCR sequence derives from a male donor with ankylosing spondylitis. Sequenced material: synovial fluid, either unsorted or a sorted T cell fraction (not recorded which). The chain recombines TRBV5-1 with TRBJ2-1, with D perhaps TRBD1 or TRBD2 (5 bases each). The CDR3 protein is CASSLAGGDYNEQFF. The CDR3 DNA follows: TGCGCCAGCAGCTTGGCTGGGGGAGACTACAATGAGCAGTTCTTC. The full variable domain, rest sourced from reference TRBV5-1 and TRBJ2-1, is KAGVTQTPRYLIKTRGQQVTLSCSPISGHRSVSWYQQTPGQGLQFLFEYFSETQRNKGNFPGRFSGRQFSNSRSEMNVSTLELGDSALYLCASSLAGGDYNEQFFGPGTRLTVL.